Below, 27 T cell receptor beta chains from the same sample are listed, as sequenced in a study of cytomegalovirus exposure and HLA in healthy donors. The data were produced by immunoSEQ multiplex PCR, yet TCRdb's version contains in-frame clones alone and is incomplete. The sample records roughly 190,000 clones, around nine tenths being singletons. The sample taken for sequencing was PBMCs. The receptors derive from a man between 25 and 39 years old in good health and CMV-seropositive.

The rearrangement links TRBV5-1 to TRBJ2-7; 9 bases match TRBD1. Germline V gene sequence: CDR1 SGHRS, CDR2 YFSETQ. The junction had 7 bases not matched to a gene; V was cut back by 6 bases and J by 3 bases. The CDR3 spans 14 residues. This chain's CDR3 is CASTPPGQGYEQYF. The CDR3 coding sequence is TGCGCCAGCACCCCCCCGGGACAGGGCTACGAGCAGTACTTC.

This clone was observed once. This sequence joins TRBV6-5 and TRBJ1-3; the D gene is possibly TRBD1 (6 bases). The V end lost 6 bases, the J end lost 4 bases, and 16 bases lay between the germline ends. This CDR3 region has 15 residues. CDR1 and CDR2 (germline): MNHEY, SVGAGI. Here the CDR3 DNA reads TGTGCCAGCAGATCCCGGGGGGGGCCAGGAAACACCATATATTTT. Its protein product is CASRSRGGPGNTIYF.

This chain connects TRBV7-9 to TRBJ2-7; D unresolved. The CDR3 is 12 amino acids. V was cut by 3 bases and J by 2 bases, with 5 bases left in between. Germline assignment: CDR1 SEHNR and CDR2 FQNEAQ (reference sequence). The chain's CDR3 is CASSFAAYEQYF. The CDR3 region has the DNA TGTGCCAGCAGCTTCGCAGCCTACGAGCAGTACTTC.

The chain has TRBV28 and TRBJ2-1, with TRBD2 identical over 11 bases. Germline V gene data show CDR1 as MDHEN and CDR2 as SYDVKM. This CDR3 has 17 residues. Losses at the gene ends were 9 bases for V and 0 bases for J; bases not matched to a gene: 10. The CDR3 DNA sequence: TGTGCCAGTTGCCGGACTAGCGGGCTGAGCTCCTACAATGAGCAGTTCTTC. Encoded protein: CASCRTSGLSSYNEQFF. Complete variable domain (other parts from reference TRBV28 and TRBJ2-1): DVKVTQSSRYLVKRTGEKVFLECVQDMDHENMFWYRQDPGLGLRLIYFSYDVKMKEKGDIPEGYSVSREKKERFSLILESASTNQTSMYLCASCRTSGLSSYNEQFFGPGTRLTVL.

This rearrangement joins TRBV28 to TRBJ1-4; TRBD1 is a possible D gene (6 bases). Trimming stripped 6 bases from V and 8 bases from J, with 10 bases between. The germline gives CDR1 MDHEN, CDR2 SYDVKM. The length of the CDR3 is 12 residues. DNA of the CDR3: TGTGCCAGCAGGGGAGACAGGGAAAAACTGTTTTTT. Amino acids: CASRGDREKLFF.

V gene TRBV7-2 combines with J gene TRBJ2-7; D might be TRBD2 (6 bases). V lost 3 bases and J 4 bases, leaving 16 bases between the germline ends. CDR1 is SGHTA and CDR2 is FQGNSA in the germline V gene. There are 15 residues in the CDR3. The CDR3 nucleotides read TGTGCCAGCAGCTTGGAGGGTTCAAGCGGATACGAGCAGTACTTC. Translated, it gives CASSLEGSSGYEQYF. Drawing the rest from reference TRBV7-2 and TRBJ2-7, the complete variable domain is GAGVSQSPSNKVTEKGKDVELRCDPISGHTALYWYRQSLGQGLEFLIYFQGNSAPDKSGLPSDRFSAERTGGSVSTLTIQRTQQEDSAVYLCASSLEGSSGYEQYFGPGTRLTVT.

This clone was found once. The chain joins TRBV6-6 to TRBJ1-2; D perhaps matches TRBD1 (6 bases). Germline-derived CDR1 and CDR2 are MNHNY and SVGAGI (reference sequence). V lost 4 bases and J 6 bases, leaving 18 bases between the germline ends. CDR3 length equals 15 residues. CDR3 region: CASSSTRQVTDGYTF. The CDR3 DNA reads TGTGCCAGCAGTTCCACCAGACAGGTAACCGATGGCTACACCTTC.

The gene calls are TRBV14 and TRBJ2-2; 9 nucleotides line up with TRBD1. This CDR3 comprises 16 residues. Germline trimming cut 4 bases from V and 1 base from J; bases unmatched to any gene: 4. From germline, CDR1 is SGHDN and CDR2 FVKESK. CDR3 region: CASSPGTGLNTGELFF. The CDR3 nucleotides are TGTGCCAGCAGCCCCGGGACAGGGCTGAACACCGGGGAGCTGTTTTTT.

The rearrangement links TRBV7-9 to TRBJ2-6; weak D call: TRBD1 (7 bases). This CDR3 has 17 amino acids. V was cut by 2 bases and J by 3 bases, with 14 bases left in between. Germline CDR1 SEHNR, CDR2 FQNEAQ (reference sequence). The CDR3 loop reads CASSLNSGGLGANVLTF. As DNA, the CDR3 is TGTGCCAGCAGCTTAAATTCAGGGGGGCTTGGGGCCAACGTCCTGACTTTC.

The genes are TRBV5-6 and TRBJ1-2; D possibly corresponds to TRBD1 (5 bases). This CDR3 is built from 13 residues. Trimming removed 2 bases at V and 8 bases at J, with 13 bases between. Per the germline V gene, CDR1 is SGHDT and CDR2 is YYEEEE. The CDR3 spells CASSLPGGGGYTF. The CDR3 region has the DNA TGTGCCAGCAGCTTACCGGGGGGAGGCGGCTACACCTTC.

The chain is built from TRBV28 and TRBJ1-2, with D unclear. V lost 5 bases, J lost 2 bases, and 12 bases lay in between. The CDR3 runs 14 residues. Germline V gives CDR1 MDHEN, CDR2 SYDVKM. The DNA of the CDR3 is TGTGCCAGCAGTATAGTACTGAAGAACTATGGCTACACCTTC. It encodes CASSIVLKNYGYTF.

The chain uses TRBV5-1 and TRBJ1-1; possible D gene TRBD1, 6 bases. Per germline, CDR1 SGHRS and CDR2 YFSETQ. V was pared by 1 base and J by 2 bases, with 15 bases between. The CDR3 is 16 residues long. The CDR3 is CASSLLSGGHNTEAFF. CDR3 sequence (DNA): TGCGCCAGCAGCTTGCTCAGCGGGGGGCACAACACTGAAGCTTTCTTT.

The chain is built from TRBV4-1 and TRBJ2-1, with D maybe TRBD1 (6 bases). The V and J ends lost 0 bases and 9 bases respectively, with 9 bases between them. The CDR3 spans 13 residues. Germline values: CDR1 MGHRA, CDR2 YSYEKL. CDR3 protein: CASSQDRGIEQFF. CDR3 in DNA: TGCGCCAGCAGCCAAGATAGGGGGATTGAGCAGTTCTTC.

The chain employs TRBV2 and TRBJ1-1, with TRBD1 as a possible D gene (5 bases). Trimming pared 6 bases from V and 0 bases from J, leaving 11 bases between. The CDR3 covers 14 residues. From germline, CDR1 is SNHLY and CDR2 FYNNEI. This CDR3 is CASSQLGVNTEAFF. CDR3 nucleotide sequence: TGTGCCAGCAGCCAACTGGGGGTGAACACTGAAGCTTTCTTT.

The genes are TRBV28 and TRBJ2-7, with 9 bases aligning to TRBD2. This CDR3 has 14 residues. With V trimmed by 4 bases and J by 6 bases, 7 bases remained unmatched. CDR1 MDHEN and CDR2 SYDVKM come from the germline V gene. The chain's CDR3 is CASSSPAGGREQYF. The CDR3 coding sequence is TGTGCCAGCAGTTCCCCAGCGGGAGGACGCGAGCAGTACTTC.

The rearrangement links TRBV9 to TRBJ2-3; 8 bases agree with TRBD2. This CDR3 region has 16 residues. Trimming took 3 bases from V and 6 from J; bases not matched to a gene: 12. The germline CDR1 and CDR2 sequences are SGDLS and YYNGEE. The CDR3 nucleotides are TGTGCCAGCAGCGGAATTAGCGGGGCCTATGGGGATACGCAGTATTTT. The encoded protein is CASSGISGAYGDTQYF.

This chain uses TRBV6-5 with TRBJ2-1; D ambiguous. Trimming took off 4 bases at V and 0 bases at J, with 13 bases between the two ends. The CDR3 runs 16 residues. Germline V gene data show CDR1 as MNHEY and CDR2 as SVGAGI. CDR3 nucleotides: TGTGCCAGCAGTTTAGCCCAGGCCGGCTCCTACAATGAGCAGTTCTTC. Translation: CASSLAQAGSYNEQFF.

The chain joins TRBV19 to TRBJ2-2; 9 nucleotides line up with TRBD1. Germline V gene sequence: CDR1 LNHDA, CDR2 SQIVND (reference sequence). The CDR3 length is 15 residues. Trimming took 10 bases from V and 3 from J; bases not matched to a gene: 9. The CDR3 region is CATSWGQGDTGELFF. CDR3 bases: TGTGCCACCTCCTGGGGACAGGGAGACACCGGGGAGCTGTTTTTT.

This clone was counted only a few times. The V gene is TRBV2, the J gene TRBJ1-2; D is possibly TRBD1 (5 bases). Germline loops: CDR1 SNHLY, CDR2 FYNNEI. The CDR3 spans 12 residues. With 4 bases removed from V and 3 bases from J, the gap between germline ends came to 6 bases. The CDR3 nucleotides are TGTGCCAGCAGTGCCAGGGACTATGGCTACACCTTC. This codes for CASSARDYGYTF.

CDR3 amino acids: CATSRGGRRMEGYTF. In nucleotides, the CDR3 is TGTGCCACCAGCAGAGGTGGACGGAGAATGGAAGGCTACACCTTC. The V and J genes are TRBV15 and TRBJ1-2; D is undetermined. CDR3 length: 15 residues. Germline V CDR1 and CDR2: LNHNV, YYDKDF (reference sequence). Trimming stripped 1 base from V and 8 bases from J, with 17 bases between.

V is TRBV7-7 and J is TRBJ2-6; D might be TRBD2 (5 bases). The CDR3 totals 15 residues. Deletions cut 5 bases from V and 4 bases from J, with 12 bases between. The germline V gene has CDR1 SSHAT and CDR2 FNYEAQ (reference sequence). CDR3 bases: TGTGCCAGCAGCCCCTTCTCTAGCGGGGCCAACGTCCTGACTTTC. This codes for CASSPFSSGANVLTF.

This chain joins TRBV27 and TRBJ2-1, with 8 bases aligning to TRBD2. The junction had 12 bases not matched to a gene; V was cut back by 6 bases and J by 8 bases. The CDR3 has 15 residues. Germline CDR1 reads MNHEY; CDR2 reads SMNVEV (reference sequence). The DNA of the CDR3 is TGTGCCAGCAGCGATCGGATCGGGAGGGCCGATGAGCAGTTCTTC. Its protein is CASSDRIGRADEQFF.

CDR3 in DNA: TGTGCCAGTAGTATGGCAGGGCAAGGCTACACCTTC. As protein: CASSMAGQGYTF. This rearrangement joins TRBV19 to TRBJ1-2, with D possibly being TRBD1 (5 bases). V was pared by 3 bases and J by 8 bases, with 10 bases between. Germline CDR1 and CDR2: LNHDA and SQIVND (reference sequence). The CDR3 covers 12 residues.

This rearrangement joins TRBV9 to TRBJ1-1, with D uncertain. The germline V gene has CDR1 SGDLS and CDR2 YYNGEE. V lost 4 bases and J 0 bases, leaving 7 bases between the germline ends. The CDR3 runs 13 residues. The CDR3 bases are TGTGCCAGCAGCCTTAGATTGAACACTGAAGCTTTCTTT. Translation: CASSLRLNTEAFF.

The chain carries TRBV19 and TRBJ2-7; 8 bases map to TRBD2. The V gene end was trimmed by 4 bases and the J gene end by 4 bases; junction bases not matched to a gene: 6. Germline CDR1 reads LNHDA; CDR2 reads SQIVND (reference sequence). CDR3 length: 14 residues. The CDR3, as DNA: TGTGCCAGTAGTACCACCGGGGGGGGATACGAGCAGTACTTC. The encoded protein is CASSTTGGGYEQYF.

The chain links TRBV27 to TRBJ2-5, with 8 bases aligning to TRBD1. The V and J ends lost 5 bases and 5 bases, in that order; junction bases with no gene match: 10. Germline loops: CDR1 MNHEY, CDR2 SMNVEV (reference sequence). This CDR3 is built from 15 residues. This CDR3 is CASSPRTGLSETQYF. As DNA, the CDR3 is TGTGCCAGCAGTCCCCGGACAGGGTTGTCCGAGACCCAGTACTTC.

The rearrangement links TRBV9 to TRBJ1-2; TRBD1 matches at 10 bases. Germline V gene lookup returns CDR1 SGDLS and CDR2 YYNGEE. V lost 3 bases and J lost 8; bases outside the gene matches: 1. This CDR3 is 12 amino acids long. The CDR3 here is CASSGQGAGYTF. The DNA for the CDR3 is TGTGCCAGCAGCGGACAGGGGGCGGGCTACACCTTC.